This T cell receptor (beta chain) derives from a study of blood T cell repertoires in COVID-19. Whole-study context: The United States, Italy and Spain were the sources of the acute and convalescent COVID-19 samples. PBMCs, B-cell-depleted T cells, or T cells were the source of the cDNA or gDNA that made up the material.

The protocol was immunoSEQ multiplex PCR, while the TCRdb copy is restricted to in-frame clones and leaves out a portion. Here the sample spans around 30,000 clones, 90% being singletons. The CDR3 runs 16 residues. V was clipped by 4 bases and J by 5 bases; unmatched bases: 5. Germline values: CDR1 SGHTA, CDR2 FQGNSA. Material for sequencing was peripheral blood. This chain uses TRBV7-2 with TRBJ1-6; 10 bases agree with TRBD1. This TCR derives from a man of 80 years or more with acute or convalescent COVID-19. CDR3 sequence: CASSSADRGNNSPLHF. CDR3 sequence (DNA): TGTGCCAGCAGCTCCGCGGACAGGGGGAATAATTCACCCCTCCACTTT.